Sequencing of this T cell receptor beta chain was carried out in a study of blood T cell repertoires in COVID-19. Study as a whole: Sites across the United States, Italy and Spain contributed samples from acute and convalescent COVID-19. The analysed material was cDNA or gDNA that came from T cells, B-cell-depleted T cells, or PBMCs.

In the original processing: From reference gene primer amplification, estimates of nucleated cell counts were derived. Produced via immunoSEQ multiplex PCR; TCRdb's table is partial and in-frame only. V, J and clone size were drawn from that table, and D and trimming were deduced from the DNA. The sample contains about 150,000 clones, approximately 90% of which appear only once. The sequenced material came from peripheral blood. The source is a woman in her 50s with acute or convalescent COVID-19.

CDR3 coding DNA: TGTGCCAGCAGCTCCTTAAGGGGGCGGTTTACGGACACTGAAGCTTTCTTT. Its translation: CASSSLRGRFTDTEAFF. The rearrangement joins TRBV13 to TRBJ1-1, with 7 bases that match TRBD1. The ends lost 4 bases at V and 3 bases at J; junction bases unmatched: 14. Germline values: CDR1 PRHDT, CDR2 FYEKMQ (reference sequence). The CDR3 totals 17 residues.